This T cell receptor (beta chain) was observed in a study of identical twins. This clonotype was seen repeatedly, ten times or more. Its antigen is undetermined. Study results and limitations: The conclusions drew on cross-sectional statistical analysis instead of tracking the same donors.

Among all donors, each was a healthy Caucasian. V was clipped by 1 base and J by 9 bases; unmatched bases: 8. Germline assignment: CDR1 SEHNR and CDR2 FQNEAQ (reference sequence). The CDR3 consists of 15 residues. Unique molecular identifiers were present on cDNA, and template switching added a universal primer site. In TCRdb, the 5' RACE reads were re-called with MiXCR into one record per CDR3 protein. The profile shows 460,000 or so distinct CDR3 sequences, approximately 15% of them singletons. The data were also submitted as part of a second study, on yellow fever vaccine responses in identical twins.

This receptor was identified in a woman in her late teens or twenties in good health. Sample: CD4+ T cells sorted from blood. The chain links TRBV7-9 to TRBJ1-1; the match to TRBD1 covers 10 bases. The DNA of the CDR3 is TGTGCCAGCAGCTTAGTGGGAGACAGGGGGCAACAAGCTTTCTTT. Translated: CASSLVGDRGQQAFF.